This T cell receptor beta chain was found in a study of T cell clonotyping in hematopoietic cell transplantation. Time point meaning: recipient sample about 28 days before transplant, after cytoreduction. Assay used: immunoSEQ multiplex PCR; TCRdb lists only in-frame clones, some missing. The sample lists under 11,000 clones; roughly nine tenths were seen once. V lost 0 bases, J lost 4 bases, and 13 bases lay in between. The CDR3 has 16 residues. CDR1 and CDR2 (germline): SNHLY, FYNNEI. The TCR comes from a woman aged 35 to 49 with acute myeloid leukemia. Some clones in this sample may be carry-over from other donors' samples. The rearrangement links TRBV2 to TRBJ2-1; D is possibly TRBD1 (6 bases). The sample consisted of peripheral blood mononuclear cells, taken before stem cell transplant. The CDR3 nucleotides read TGTGCCAGCAGTGAAGCTAGGACAGTAGGTTACAATGAGCAGTTCTTC. It translates to CASSEARTVGYNEQFF.